Listed below are T cell receptor beta chains from one sample, sequenced in a study of blood T cell repertoires in COVID-19. TCRdb keeps only in-frame clones here, not all; method: immunoSEQ multiplex PCR. The data show fewer than 200,000 clones, with around three quarters seen just once and less than 9.5% held by the top ten. The source material was peripheral blood. These receptors originate from a man in his fifties or sixties with acute or convalescent COVID-19. Each CDR3 is given with its conserved first and last residue. The D gene is left open where the match is weak. Some rows have no size entry. The others give once, few or many, or a class for an expanded clone.

D	V	J	size	DNA	CDR3
TRBD1	TRBV6-4	TRBJ2-1	.	TGTGCCAGCAGTGAACAGGGGAATGAGCAGTTCTTC	CASSEQGNEQFF
.	TRBV5-4	TRBJ2-1	.	TGTGCCAGCAGCCTCATGACAGGCTACAATGAGCAGTTCTTC	CASSLMTGYNEQFF
.	TRBV6-2/TRBV6-3	TRBJ1-3	.	TGTGCCAGCAGTTACTCCTCGCACTCCTACTCTGGAAACACCATATATTTT	CASSYSSHSYSGNTIYF
.	TRBV4-1	TRBJ1-2	.	TGCGCCAGCAGCCAAGATTCCAGGGTCTATGGCTACACCTTC	CASSQDSRVYGYTF
.	TRBV9	TRBJ2-2	.	TGTGCCAGCAGCCCCCAGGCTGGCACAGGGCGGACCGGGGAGCTGTTTTTT	CASSPQAGTGRTGELFF
TRBD1	TRBV6-5	TRBJ1-5	.	TGTGCCAGCAGCCCCGGGACAGGGGTACAGCCCCAGCATTTT	CASSPGTGVQPQHF
.	TRBV28	TRBJ2-5	once	TGTGCCAGCAGTCCACACAGGGGGGGAGAGACCCAGTACTTC	CASSPHRGGETQYF
.	TRBV25-1	TRBJ1-1	.	TGTGCCAGCAGTGACAGGGGCACTGAAGCTTTCTTT	CASSDRGTEAFF
TRBD1	TRBV6-1	TRBJ1-2	.	TGTGCCAGCAGTGAATATGAGGGGGCCGGCTATGGCTACACCTTC	CASSEYEGAGYGYTF
.	TRBV10-2	TRBJ1-1	few	TGCGCCAGCAGTGATACAGGAGAAGCTTTCTTT	CASSDTGEAFF
TRBD2	TRBV6-2/TRBV6-3	TRBJ2-7	.	TGTGCCAGCACCCCACTCCGACTAGCGGGGACTTACGAGCAGTACTTC	CASTPLRLAGTYEQYF
TRBD2	TRBV7-3	TRBJ2-3	.	TGTGCCAGCAGCAAGACTAGCGGGGGGATAGATACGCAGTATTTT	CASSKTSGGIDTQYF
.	TRBV15	TRBJ2-3	.	TGTGCCACCAGCAGAGATGAGGGTTCAGATACGCAGTATTTT	CATSRDEGSDTQYF
.	TRBV3-1/TRBV3-2	TRBJ1-2	.	TGTGCCAGCAGCCAAGGTCGGAACTATGGCTACACCTTC	CASSQGRNYGYTF
.	TRBV19	TRBJ1-2	.	TGTGCCAGTAGTATAGGAAGGGGTGACGGCGACGGCTACACCTTC	CASSIGRGDGDGYTF
.	TRBV9	TRBJ1-6	.	TGTGCCAGCAGCGTAGCTCCGAGCTCCTATAATTCACCCCTCCACTTT	CASSVAPSSYNSPLHF
.	TRBV7-3	TRBJ2-2	.	TGTGCCAGCAGCCTAGGAGCCGGGGAGCTGTTTTTT	CASSLGAGELFF
.	TRBV12-3/TRBV12-4	TRBJ1-3	once	TGTGCCAGCTCGGGTTCTGGAAACACCATATATTTT	CASSGSGNTIYF
.	TRBV27	TRBJ2-6	.	TGTGCCAGCAGTCCCAGGTACTCTGGGGCCAACGTCCTGACTTTC	CASSPRYSGANVLTF
TRBD2	TRBV4-1	TRBJ2-4	.	TGCGCCAGCAGCCAGGGACCGGGACTAGAATTTTCTAACATTCAGTACTTC	CASSQGPGLEFSNIQYF
.	TRBV5-1	TRBJ1-6	.	TGCGCCAGCAGCTTGGAAGGGGCCAACTCACCCCTCCACTTT	CASSLEGANSPLHF
.	TRBV11-2	TRBJ1-3	.	TGTGCCAGCAGCGCTAAGGGTTGGGACACTGAACATGAAAACACCATATATTTT	CASSAKGWDTEHENTIYF
TRBD1	TRBV7-2	TRBJ1-6	.	TGTGCCAGCAGCTACAGGGGGTTAAATTCACCCCTCCACTTT	CASSYRGLNSPLHF
.	TRBV5-6	TRBJ1-2	once	TGTGCCAGCAGCTTGGTCCGGGGAGGCTACACCTTC	CASSLVRGGYTF